These T cell receptor beta chains were read from a single sample in a study of T cells in Graves' hyperthyroidism and ophthalmopathy. TCRdb passed the multiplex PCR reads through MiXCR, listing each CDR3 protein once. The table lists roughly 250,000 distinct CDR3 sequences, about 16% of them singletons. The specimen was blood. Receptor source: a woman aged 18 to 35 with Graves' ophthalmopathy. Both conserved end residues are part of each CDR3. D genes are given only for firm matches. A row's size may be missing; if present it is once, few, many or a size class.

D gene	V gene	J gene	clone size	CDR3 protein	CDR3 DNA
TRBD2	TRBV6-2/TRBV6-3	TRBJ2-3	few	CASSWTSGRDTDTQYF	TGTGCCAGCAGTTGGACTAGCGGGAGGGATACAGATACGCAGTATTTT
NA	TRBV28	TRBJ1-2	many	CASRRVVRDTTYGYTF	TGTGCCAGCAGACGTGTAGTCCGAGACACCACCTATGGCTACACCTTC
TRBD2	TRBV20-1	TRBJ2-1	many	CSARGLAAYNEQFF	TGCAGTGCTAGAGGACTAGCGGCCTACAATGAGCAGTTCTTC
TRBD2	TRBV29-1	TRBJ2-1	NA	CSVCLIGTSGGAYDEQFF	TGCAGCGTCTGTTTGATCGGGACTAGCGGGGGAGCCTATGATGAGCAGTTCTTC
NA	TRBV11-3	TRBJ1-2	many	CASSAPGASNYGYTF	TGTGCCAGCAGCGCTCCTGGGGCCTCTAACTATGGCTACACCTTC
TRBD2	TRBV20-1	TRBJ2-4	many	CSARQGLAGEIAKNIQYF	TGCAGTGCTAGACAAGGACTAGCGGGAGAAATAGCCAAAAACATTCAGTACTTC
TRBD1	TRBV7-8	TRBJ1-2	many	CASSTGGPNYGYTF	TGTGCCAGCAGTACAGGGGGACCTAACTATGGCTACACCTTC
NA	TRBV20-1	TRBJ2-7	many	CSAYRDEQYF	TGCAGTGCTTACAGGGACGAGCAGTACTTC
NA	TRBV5-8	TRBJ1-1	many	CASSLDRQEAFF	TGTGCCAGCAGCCTCGACCGACAGGAAGCTTTCTTT
NA	TRBV30	TRBJ2-7	many	CAWSVLTASSYEQYF	TGTGCCTGGAGTGTACTGACAGCCAGCTCCTACGAGCAGTACTTC
TRBD1	TRBV20-1	TRBJ2-7	many	CSARDFDRGPYEQYF	TGCAGTGCTAGAGATTTCGACAGGGGGCCCTACGAGCAGTACTTC
NA	TRBV14	TRBJ1-6	few	CASSQATDSTWPFNSPLHF	TGTGCCAGCAGCCAAGCCACAGACTCTACCTGGCCCTTTAATTCACCCCTCCACTTT
NA	TRBV20-1	TRBJ2-5	many	CSARGLETQYF	TGCAGTGCTAGAGGACTGGAGACCCAGTACTTC
TRBD1	TRBV5-1	TRBJ1-2	many	CASSSTGTGGSYGYTF	TGCGCCAGCAGCTCCACCGGGACAGGGGGCTCCTATGGCTACACCTTC
NA	TRBV7-9	TRBJ2-5	few	CASSPQSGDGETQYF	TGTGCCAGCAGCCCCCAAAGTGGTGACGGAGAGACCCAGTACTTC
TRBD1	TRBV19	TRBJ1-1	many	CASSRTGTGTEAFF	TGTGCCAGTAGTAGAACAGGGACAGGCACTGAAGCTTTCTTT
NA	TRBV12-3/TRBV12-4	TRBJ2-2	many	CASMRGTGELFF	TGTGCCAGCATGCGCGGGACCGGGGAGCTGTTTTTT
TRBD2	TRBV4-3	TRBJ2-1	many	CASSQAGLAPNEQFF	TGCGCCAGCAGCCAAGCTGGACTAGCCCCCAATGAGCAGTTCTTC
NA	TRBV28	TRBJ2-1	once	CASSWGLWQFF	TGTGCCAGCAGTTGGGGCCTGTGGCAGTTCTTC
NA	TRBV5-8	TRBJ2-7	few	CASTLGSVEQYF	TGTGCCAGCACCTTGGGGTCAGTCGAGCAGTACTTC
TRBD1	TRBV27	TRBJ1-1	many	CASSHRGNTEAFF	TGTGCCAGCAGTCACAGGGGGAACACTGAAGCTTTCTTT
TRBD1	TRBV7-8	TRBJ2-7	many	CASSADRGYEQYF	TGTGCCAGCAGTGCGGACAGGGGCTACGAGCAGTACTTC
NA	TRBV6-2/TRBV6-3	TRBJ1-2	many	CASSRLGGGYTF	TGTGCCAGCAGTCGTTTAGGCGGTGGCTACACCTTC
TRBD1	TRBV29-1	TRBJ1-2	many	CSVGTGTGGNGYTF	TGCAGCGTCGGTACCGGGACAGGGGGGAATGGCTACACCTTC
TRBD2	TRBV7-3	TRBJ2-1	few	CASSVDSGSSYNEQFF	TGTGCCAGCAGCGTGGATAGCGGGAGCTCCTACAATGAGCAGTTCTTC
NA	TRBV6-4	TRBJ1-1	NA	CASSQLKAGVTEAFF	TGTGCCAGCAGTCAGCTGAAGGCCGGCGTGACTGAAGCTTTCTTT
TRBD2	TRBV28	TRBJ2-5	many	CASSSTGLAGEETQYF	TGTGCCAGCAGTTCGACGGGACTAGCGGGAGAAGAGACCCAGTACTTC